Listed here are 17 T cell receptor beta chains from one sample, sequenced in a study of shared clonotypes between healthy human individuals. Method: immunoSEQ multiplex PCR; TCRdb's copy keeps in-frame clones and lacks some. The sample has approximately 1.5 million clones; 98% are singletons. The specimen sequenced was naive CD4+ T cells sorted from blood. Subset in this sample: CD45RA+ positively selected. The receptors were sampled from a young man in good health.

The CDR3 DNA sequence: TGTGCTAACATCCAGGGGCGCACCGGGGAGCTGTTTTTT. As protein: CANIQGRTGELFF. The chain couples TRBV12-5 to TRBJ2-2; D possibly corresponds to TRBD1 (6 bases). The CDR3 is 13 amino acids. CDR1 and CDR2 (germline): LGHNT, FRNRAP. The V gene lost 10 bases and the J gene lost 4 bases, with 13 bases spanning the gap. Combining the CDR3 with reference TRBV12-5 and TRBJ2-2 gives the whole variable domain DARVTQTPRHKVTEMGQEVTMRCQPILGHNTVFWYRQTMMQGLELLAYFRNRAPLDDSGMPKDRFSAEMPDATLATLKIQPSEPRDSAVYFCANIQGRTGELFFGEGSRLTVL.

The chain has TRBV10-3 and TRBJ2-1, with 9 bases aligning to TRBD2. V trimming: 10 bases; J trimming: 5 bases; junction bases outside the gene matches: 9. The germline gives CDR1 ENHRY, CDR2 SYGVKD. CDR3 length: 14 amino acids. CDR3 loop: CATTGTSIHNEQFF. The CDR3 DNA follows: TGTGCCACTACCGGGACTAGCATCCACAATGAGCAGTTCTTC.

This chain's CDR3 is CASSEQQNTEAFF. In DNA form, the CDR3 reads TGTGCCAGCAGTGAACAGCAGAACACTGAAGCTTTCTTT. This chain links TRBV6-4 with TRBJ1-1; no clear D. This CDR3 has 13 residues. V dropped 3 bases and J dropped 1 base, with 6 bases sitting between them. Germline V gene sequence: CDR1 MRHNA, CDR2 SNTAGT.

J is TRBJ2-1 and V is TRBV7-8; weak D call: TRBD2 (6 bases). CDR1 is SGHVS and CDR2 is FQNEAQ in the germline V gene. There are 17 residues in the CDR3. Trimming took 2 bases from V and 2 from J, leaving 16 bases between them. CDR3: CASSLIRGGAAYNEQFF. CDR3 DNA sequence: TGTGCCAGCAGCTTAATTCGGGGCGGGGCGGCCTACAATGAGCAGTTCTTC.

The gene calls are TRBV27 and TRBJ2-7, with 9 positions matching TRBD2. This CDR3 comprises 17 residues. CDR1 is MNHEY and CDR2 is SMNVEV in the germline V gene (reference sequence). Losses at the gene ends were 5 bases for V and 9 bases for J; bases not matched to a gene: 20. The CDR3 DNA sequence: TGTGCCAGCAGTCACCTTGCGGCTAGCGGGATAGGACAAGGGCAGTACTTC. Translation gives CASSHLAASGIGQGQYF.

The chain carries TRBV2 and TRBJ1-2; perhaps TRBD1 as D (5 bases). V was pared by 6 bases and J by 11 bases, with 16 bases between. The CDR3 runs to 12 residues. The germline gives CDR1 SNHLY, CDR2 FYNNEI. The CDR3 is CASRTDRYWYTF. The CDR3 coding sequence is TGTGCCAGCAGGACCGACAGATACTGGTACACCTTC.

The chain is built from TRBV2 and TRBJ1-2; TRBD1 is a possible D gene (5 bases). V shed 5 bases and J shed 10 bases, with 14 bases lying between them. There are 12 residues in the CDR3. Germline-derived CDR1 and CDR2 are SNHLY and FYNNEI. DNA for the CDR3: TGTGCCAGCAGTTGGGACCGACCCGCCTACACCTTC. This gives the protein CASSWDRPAYTF.

CDR3 residues: CASSLSPLAGVRYEQYF. CDR3 DNA sequence: TGTGCCAGCAGTTTATCCCCACTAGCGGGAGTCCGTTACGAGCAGTACTTC. The genes are TRBV27 and TRBJ2-7; 11 nucleotides align to TRBD2. V lost 0 bases to trimming and J lost 4 bases; unmatched junction nucleotides: 8. Germline CDR1 MNHEY, CDR2 SMNVEV (reference sequence). The CDR3 loop spans 17 amino acids.

CDR3 bases: TGCGCCAGCAGCTTGACGCCGGGACAGCGCACCGGGGAGCTGTTTTTT. Its translation: CASSLTPGQRTGELFF. This sequence joins TRBV5-1 and TRBJ2-2; 7 nucleotides match TRBD1. The CDR3 extends over 16 amino acids. Germline lookup yields CDR1 SGHRS and CDR2 YFSETQ. J lost 4 bases, V lost 1 base, and 7 bases had no gene match.

V and J are TRBV28 and TRBJ1-1; a possible D gene is TRBD1 (5 bases). The CDR3 totals 12 residues. The germline V gene has CDR1 MDHEN and CDR2 SYDVKM. V shed 6 bases and J shed 5 bases, with 10 bases lying between them. The CDR3 coding sequence is TGTGCCAGCAGGATCCGGGGGACTGAAGCTTTCTTT. This encodes CASRIRGTEAFF.

The chain combines TRBV29-1 with TRBJ2-7, with D maybe TRBD1 (6 bases). The CDR3 covers 14 residues. Germline CDR1 is SQVTM and CDR2 is ANQGSEA. Trimming left V 4 bases short and J 1 base short, with 14 bases between. CDR3 residues: CSVVRDKVSYEQYF. For the CDR3, the DNA is TGCAGCGTTGTGAGGGACAAGGTTTCCTACGAGCAGTACTTC.

J is TRBJ1-5 and V is TRBV2; D call uncertain. V shed 5 bases and J shed 6 bases, with 11 bases lying between them. CDR3 length equals 13 residues. Per germline, CDR1 SNHLY and CDR2 FYNNEI. The CDR3 DNA reads as TGTGCCAGCAGTCCCGACGGCTCTCAGCCCCAGCATTTT. As protein: CASSPDGSQPQHF.

V is TRBV18 and J is TRBJ1-4; D may be TRBD1 (5 bases). The ends were cut back, 3 bases at V and 3 bases at J, with 14 bases in the middle. Germline V gene data show CDR1 as KGHSH and CDR2 as LQKENI. The CDR3 spans 16 residues. The CDR3 protein is CASSPTGPAPNEKLFF. The CDR3 nucleotides are TGTGCCAGCTCACCCACGGGGCCTGCACCTAATGAAAAACTGTTTTTT.

The rearrangement uses TRBV30 and TRBJ1-1; no firm D call. V lost 1 base and J 3 bases, leaving 15 bases between the germline ends. There are 15 residues in the CDR3. Germline V gene lookup returns CDR1 GTSNPN and CDR2 SVGIG (reference sequence). The CDR3 here is CAWSAYGERHTEAFF. The DNA for the CDR3 is TGTGCCTGGAGTGCCTACGGTGAAAGGCACACTGAAGCTTTCTTT.

Comment on this clone: The same CDR3 arises from other DNA sequences in this sample as well. The rearrangement uses TRBV5-4 and TRBJ2-5; D ambiguous. CDR3 size: 13 residues. Germline lookup yields CDR1 SGHNT and CDR2 YYREEE (reference sequence). The V gene lost 4 bases and the J gene lost 0 bases, with 7 bases spanning the gap. CDR3 protein: CASSPRDQETQYF. The CDR3, as DNA: TGTGCCAGCAGCCCCCGGGACCAAGAGACCCAGTACTTC.

This chain joins TRBV6-5 and TRBJ1-4; perhaps TRBD1 as D (5 bases). With 6 bases removed from V and 7 bases from J, the gap between germline ends came to 18 bases. Germline CDR1 MNHEY, CDR2 SVGAGI. The CDR3 extends over 15 amino acids. DNA for the CDR3: TGTGCCAGCAGCCGAGGGGCCATAAGCCGTGAAAAACTGTTTTTT. This gives the protein CASSRGAISREKLFF.

The genes are TRBV9 and TRBJ2-7; D gene unclear. The V end was cut by 4 bases, the J end by 2 bases, with 4 bases between. Germline values: CDR1 SGDLS, CDR2 YYNGEE. The CDR3 spans 11 residues. CDR3 nucleotides: TGTGCCAGCAGCTTTACCTACGAGCAGTACTTC. It codes for CASSFTYEQYF.